The 21 T cell receptor beta chains in this list originate from one sample, sequenced in a study of blood T cell repertoires in COVID-19. Repertoires were generated with immunoSEQ multiplex PCR, while TCRdb's copy carries only in-frame clones and drops some. Seen here are under 200,000 clones, less than 90% observed once, and the top ten hold roughly 9.8%. The material sequenced was peripheral blood. The receptor set was obtained from a woman in her sixties or seventies with COVID-19, enrolled during active disease.

This clone appeared a few times. V is TRBV5-4 and J is TRBJ2-5; 12 nucleotides match TRBD1. In germline, CDR1 is SGHNT, CDR2 YYREEE (reference sequence). The CDR3 runs 15 residues. V dropped 0 bases and J dropped 4; count of bases not matched to a gene: 1. Written as DNA, the CDR3 is TGTGCCAGCAGCTTGGGGGACAGGGGGCGAGAGACCCAGTACTTC. As protein: CASSLGDRGRETQYF.

This clone was counted only a few times. The chain has TRBV11-2 and TRBJ1-2; the D is unclear. The V and J ends lost 4 bases and 4 bases respectively, with 16 bases between them. Looked up from germline, CDR1 is SGHAT and CDR2 is FQNNGV. The CDR3 runs to 15 residues. The CDR3 spells CASSSLSAGGYGYTF. The CDR3 DNA follows: TGTGCCAGCAGCTCCTTGTCAGCGGGTGGCTATGGCTACACCTTC.

This sequence joins TRBV7-2 and TRBJ2-2, with 8 bases that match TRBD2. V gave up 3 bases and J gave up 6 bases; unmatched junction bases: 18. Germline-derived CDR1 and CDR2 are SGHTA and FQGNSA. This CDR3 spans 19 amino acids. CDR3 amino acids: CASSFRGPTSVKGAGELFF. The CDR3 DNA follows: TGTGCCAGCAGCTTCCGGGGTCCGACTAGCGTGAAGGGGGCCGGGGAGCTGTTTTTT.

The rearrangement joins TRBV6-2 or TRBV6-3 to TRBJ2-7, with 8 bases that match TRBD2. Unmatched junction bases numbered 2, after V lost 4 bases and J lost 3 bases. CDR3 size: 13 residues. Germline V lookup: CDR1 MNHEY, CDR2 SVGEGT. The CDR3: CASSSRGGYEQYF. In DNA, the CDR3 is TGTGCCAGCAGTTCCCGGGGGGGCTACGAGCAGTACTTC.

This clone appeared once. V usage is TRBV7-9 and J usage is TRBJ1-6, with D possibly TRBD1 on 6 matching bases. The germline V gene has CDR1 SEHNR and CDR2 FQNEAQ (reference sequence). The CDR3 has 15 residues. V was cut by 2 bases and J by 7 bases, with 12 bases left in between. Here the CDR3 reads CASSLITGNNSPLHF. The CDR3 bases are TGTGCCAGCAGCTTAATCACAGGGAACAATTCACCCCTCCACTTT.

This clone was seen once. The limits of the CDR3 on the DNA are not certain, so only TCRdb's listed CDR3 is given. The V and J genes are TRBV20-1 and TRBJ1-2. CDR1 DFQATT and CDR2 SNEGSKA come from the germline V gene (reference sequence). Counting both end residues, the CDR3 totals 10 amino acids. The CDR3 region is CSARFGRGAF.

The chain uses TRBV19 and TRBJ2-1; TRBD2 aligns across 9 bases. CDR3 length: 12 residues. Germline assignment: CDR1 LNHDA and CDR2 SQIVND (reference sequence). The J segment lost 13 bases and the V segment lost 5 bases, leaving 6 bases of the junction unmatched. This CDR3 is CASSPSGTSQFF. The CDR3 DNA reads TGTGCCAGTAGTCCTAGCGGGACCTCCCAGTTCTTC.

The rearrangement links TRBV2 to TRBJ2-7, with TRBD2 matching over 12 bases. The CDR3 runs to 15 residues. The germline V gene encodes CDR1 SNHLY and CDR2 FYNNEI. J gave up 0 bases and V 5 bases, and 2 bases lay outside the gene matches. The CDR3 bases are TGTGCCAGCAGTCCGACTAGCGGGAGCTCCTACGAGCAGTACTTC. Encoded protein: CASSPTSGSSYEQYF.

The chain employs TRBV7-9 and TRBJ1-1; D gene uncertain. Trimming pared 2 bases from V and 8 bases from J, leaving 15 bases between. Germline CDR1 SEHNR, CDR2 FQNEAQ (reference sequence). There are 14 residues in the CDR3. CDR3 DNA: TGTGCCAGCAGCTTATATCTAAGTGGGCAGGAAGCTTTCTTT. Its translation is CASSLYLSGQEAFF. Using reference TRBV7-9 and TRBJ1-1 for the parts outside the CDR3, the full variable domain is DTGVSQNPRHKITKRGQNVTFRCDPISEHNRLYWYRQTLGQGPEFLTYFQNEAQLEKSRLLSDRFSAERPKGSFSTLEIQRTEQGDSAMYLCASSLYLSGQEAFFGQGTRLTVV.

The rearrangement links TRBV6-2 or TRBV6-3 to TRBJ2-7, with a possible D match to TRBD2 (5 bases). This CDR3 is built from 13 residues. Between the trimmed V and J ends, which lost 5 bases and 3 bases, there was a span of 11 bases. In germline, CDR1 is MNHEY, CDR2 SVGEGT. CDR3 in DNA: TGTGCCAGCAGTCTAGGACTTCGCTACGAGCAGTACTTC. Protein: CASSLGLRYEQYF.

The chain has TRBV25-1 and TRBJ1-4; 8 bases line up with TRBD1. The V gene end was trimmed by 2 bases and the J gene end by 7 bases; junction bases not matched to a gene: 6. The germline V gene encodes CDR1 MGHDK and CDR2 SYGVNS. The CDR3 contains 15 residues. The CDR3 DNA reads as TGTGCCAGCAGTGAACCGACAGGGGTGGTTGAAAAACTGTTTTTT. It is translated as CASSEPTGVVEKLFF.

This sequence joins TRBV5-1 and TRBJ2-1; D unclear. The CDR3 is 14 amino acids. Germline V gene data show CDR1 as SGHRS and CDR2 as YFSETQ. V lost 4 bases and J lost 0, with 8 bases in between. The CDR3 protein is CASSHPGSYNEQFF. The CDR3 bases are TGCGCCAGCAGCCACCCAGGCTCCTACAATGAGCAGTTCTTC.

The chain uses TRBV6-5 and TRBJ2-7; 10 nucleotides align to TRBD2. The germline CDR1 and CDR2 sequences are MNHEY and SVGAGI. V lost 5 bases, J lost 6 bases, and 10 bases stayed unmatched. This CDR3 is built from 15 residues. The CDR3 spells CASSSGRAGVPEQYF. The DNA for the CDR3 is TGTGCCAGCAGTAGCGGGAGGGCCGGAGTCCCCGAGCAGTACTTC.

The V gene is TRBV7-9, the J gene TRBJ2-5; possibly TRBD2 for D (6 bases). V was pared by 5 bases and J by 1 base, with 14 bases between. The CDR3 loop spans 15 amino acids. The V gene's germline CDR1 is SEHNR and CDR2 FQNEAQ (reference sequence). The CDR3 region has the DNA TGTGCCAGCAGCCTAAGGACTAACGGCCAAGAGACCCAGTACTTC. Its translation: CASSLRTNGQETQYF.

This clone was counted only a few times. The CDR3 reads CSASHGATYEQYF. DNA of the CDR3: TGCAGTGCTAGTCACGGAGCTACCTACGAGCAGTACTTC. The chain is built from TRBV20-1 and TRBJ2-7, with no clear D. Trimming shortened V by 3 bases and J by 2 bases, and 11 bases separated the two germline ends. The germline V gene has CDR1 DFQATT and CDR2 SNEGSKA (reference sequence). This CDR3 comprises 13 residues.

This clone was found a few times. This sequence joins TRBV3-1 (or the pseudogene TRBV3-2) and TRBJ2-5; the D gene is possibly TRBD1 (6 bases). CDR3 length: 14 residues. In germline, CDR1 is LGHDT, CDR2 YNNKEL (reference sequence). Deletions cut 1 base from V and 2 bases from J, with 8 bases between. Written as DNA, the CDR3 is TGTGCCAGCAGCCAAGGGACAGAGCAAGAGACCCAGTACTTC. It encodes CASSQGTEQETQYF.

The chain uses TRBV27 and TRBJ2-7, with TRBD1 as a possible D gene (6 bases). Trimming shortened V by 3 bases and J by 4 bases, and 13 bases separated the two germline ends. Germline V gives CDR1 MNHEY, CDR2 SMNVEV (reference sequence). This CDR3 is 14 amino acids long. The CDR3 here is CASSLLGHRYEQYF. DNA of the CDR3: TGTGCCAGCAGTTTGTTGGGACACCGATACGAGCAGTACTTC.

V is TRBV5-1 and J is TRBJ2-7; 8 bases map to TRBD2. The V gene end was trimmed by 0 bases and the J gene end by 4 bases; junction bases not matched to a gene: 9. Germline assignment: CDR1 SGHRS and CDR2 YFSETQ. The CDR3 is 16 amino acids. The CDR3 DNA follows: TGCGCCAGCAGCTTGGATCCGAGCGGGAGTGGATACGAGCAGTACTTC. Translating it yields CASSLDPSGSGYEQYF.

V and J are TRBV19 and TRBJ1-1; D is perhaps TRBD1 (5 bases). This CDR3 is built from 13 residues. From germline, CDR1 is LNHDA and CDR2 SQIVND (reference sequence). Between the trimmed V and J ends, which lost 8 bases and 0 bases, there was a span of 10 bases. CDR3 in amino acids: CASAGHLNTEAFF. The CDR3 coding sequence is TGTGCCAGTGCCGGACATTTGAACACTGAAGCTTTCTTT.

The chain recombines TRBV6-2 or TRBV6-3 with TRBJ2-3; a weak D match, TRBD2 (5 bases). Germline-derived CDR1 and CDR2 are MNHEY and SVGEGT. The ends were cut back, 2 bases at V and 0 bases at J, with 15 bases in the middle. The length of the CDR3 is 17 residues. CDR3 amino acids: CASSYDLAEDSTDTQYF. CDR3 DNA sequence: TGTGCCAGCAGTTACGATCTTGCGGAGGATAGCACAGATACGCAGTATTTT.

The chain couples TRBV6-1 to TRBJ2-5, with D perhaps TRBD2 (6 bases). Germline loops: CDR1 MNHNS, CDR2 SASEGT. Deletions cut 1 base from V and 9 bases from J, with 15 bases between. The CDR3 length is 14 residues. In DNA form, the CDR3 reads TGTGCCAGCAGTGAAGGACAGACTAGTGAACCCCAGTACTTC. Encoded protein: CASSEGQTSEPQYF.